This T cell receptor beta chain came from a study of control samples from healthy donors and cancer patients. V lost 3 bases and J lost 1; bases outside the gene matches: 8. The CDR3 is 16 residues long. Per the germline V gene, CDR1 is MDHEN and CDR2 is SYDVKM. The repertoire was sequenced with immunoSEQ multiplex PCR; TCRdb's copy has only in-frame clones and lacks some. The table lists 110,000 to 150,000 clones, under 95% of them singletons. J is TRBJ2-7 and V is TRBV28, with 8 bases identical to TRBD2. The origin of this receptor is a man aged 40-49 years in good health. Sequencing input: blood. DNA for the CDR3: TGTGCCAGCAGTTTCTCGCGGGAGGTCGGTTCCTACGAGCAGTACTTC. It specifies CASSFSREVGSYEQYF.